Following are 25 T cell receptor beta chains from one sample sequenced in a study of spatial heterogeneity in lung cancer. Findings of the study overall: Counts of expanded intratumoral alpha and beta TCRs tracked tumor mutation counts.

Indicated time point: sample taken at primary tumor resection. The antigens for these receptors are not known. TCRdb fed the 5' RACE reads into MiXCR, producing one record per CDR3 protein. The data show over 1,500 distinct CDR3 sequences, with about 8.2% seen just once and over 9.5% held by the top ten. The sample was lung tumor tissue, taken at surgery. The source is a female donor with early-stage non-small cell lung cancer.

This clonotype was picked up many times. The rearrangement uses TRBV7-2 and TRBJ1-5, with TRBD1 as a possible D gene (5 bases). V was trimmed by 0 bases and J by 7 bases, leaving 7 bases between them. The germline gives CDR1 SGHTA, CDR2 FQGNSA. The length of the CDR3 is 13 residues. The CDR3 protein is CASSLARGQPQHF. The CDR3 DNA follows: TGTGCCAGCAGCTTAGCGAGGGGACAGCCCCAGCATTTT. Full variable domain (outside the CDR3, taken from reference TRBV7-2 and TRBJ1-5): GAGVSQSPSNKVTEKGKDVELRCDPISGHTALYWYRQSLGQGLEFLIYFQGNSAPDKSGLPSDRFSAERTGGSVSTLTIQRTQQEDSAVYLCASSLARGQPQHFGDGTRLSIL.

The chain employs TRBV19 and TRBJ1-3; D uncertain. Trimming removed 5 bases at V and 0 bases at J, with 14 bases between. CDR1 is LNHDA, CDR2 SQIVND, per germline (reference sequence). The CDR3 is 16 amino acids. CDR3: CASSSLELSSGNTIYF. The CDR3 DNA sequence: TGTGCCAGTAGTTCCCTTGAATTGAGCTCTGGAAACACCATATATTTT.

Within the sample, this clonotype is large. This chain's CDR3 is CASSDMVAGDDEQYF. The CDR3 nucleotides read TGTGCCAGCAGTGATATGGTAGCGGGGGACGACGAGCAGTACTTC. J is TRBJ2-7 and V is TRBV2; 9 bases map to TRBD2. Germline CDR1 SNHLY, CDR2 FYNNEI. The V and J ends lost 3 bases and 5 bases, in that order; junction bases with no gene match: 8. The CDR3 runs to 15 residues. The full variable domain, rest sourced from reference TRBV2 and TRBJ2-7, is EPEVTQTPSHQVTQMGQEVILRCVPISNHLYFYWYRQILGQKVEFLVSFYNNEISEKSEIFDDQFSVERPDGSNFTLKIRSTKLEDSAMYFCASSDMVAGDDEQYFGPGTRLTVT.

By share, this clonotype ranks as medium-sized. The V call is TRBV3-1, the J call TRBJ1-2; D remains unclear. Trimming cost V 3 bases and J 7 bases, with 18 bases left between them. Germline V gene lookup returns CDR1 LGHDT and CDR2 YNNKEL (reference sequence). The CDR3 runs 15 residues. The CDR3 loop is CASSQIPGQWSGYTF. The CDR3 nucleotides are TGTGCCAGCAGCCAGATTCCGGGCCAATGGTCTGGCTACACCTTC.

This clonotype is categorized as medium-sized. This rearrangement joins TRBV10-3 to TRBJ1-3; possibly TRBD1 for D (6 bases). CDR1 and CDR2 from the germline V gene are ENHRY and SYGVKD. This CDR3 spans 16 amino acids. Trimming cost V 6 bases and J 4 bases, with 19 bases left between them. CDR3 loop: CAISPKTPQGGNTIYF. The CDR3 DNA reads TGTGCCATCAGCCCAAAAACTCCCCAGGGGGGAAACACCATATATTTT.

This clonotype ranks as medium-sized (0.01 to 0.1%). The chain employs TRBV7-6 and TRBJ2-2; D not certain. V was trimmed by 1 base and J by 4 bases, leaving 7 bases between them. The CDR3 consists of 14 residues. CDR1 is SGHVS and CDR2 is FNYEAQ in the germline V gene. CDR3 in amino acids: CASSLGRTTGELFF. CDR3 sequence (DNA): TGTGCCAGCAGCTTAGGTCGAACCACCGGGGAGCTGTTTTTT.

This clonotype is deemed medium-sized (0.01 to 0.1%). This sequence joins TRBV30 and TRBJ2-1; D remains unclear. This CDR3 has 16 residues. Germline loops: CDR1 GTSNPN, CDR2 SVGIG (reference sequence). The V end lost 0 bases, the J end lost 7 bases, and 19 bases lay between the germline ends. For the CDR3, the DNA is TGTGCCTGGAGTGTACGAGTAGCAGAGCGTCAAAATGAGCAGTTCTTC. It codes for CAWSVRVAERQNEQFF.

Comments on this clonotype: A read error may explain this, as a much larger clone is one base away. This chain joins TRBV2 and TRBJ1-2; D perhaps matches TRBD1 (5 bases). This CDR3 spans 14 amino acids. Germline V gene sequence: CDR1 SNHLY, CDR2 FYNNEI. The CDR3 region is CASGEGVRNYGYTF. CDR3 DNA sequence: TGTGCCAGCGGTGAAGGGGTCCGGAACTATGGCTACACCTTC.

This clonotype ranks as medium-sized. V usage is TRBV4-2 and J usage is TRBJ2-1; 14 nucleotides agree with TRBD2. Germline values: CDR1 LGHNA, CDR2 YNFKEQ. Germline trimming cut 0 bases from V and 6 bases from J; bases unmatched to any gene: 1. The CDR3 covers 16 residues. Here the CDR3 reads CASSQDGLAGGNEQFF. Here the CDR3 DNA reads TGTGCCAGCAGCCAAGATGGACTAGCGGGGGGCAATGAGCAGTTCTTC.

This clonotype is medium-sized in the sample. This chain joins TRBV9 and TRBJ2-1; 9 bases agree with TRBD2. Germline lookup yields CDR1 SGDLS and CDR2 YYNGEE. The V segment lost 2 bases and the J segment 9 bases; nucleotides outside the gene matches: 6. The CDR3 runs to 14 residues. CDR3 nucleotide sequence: TGTGCCAGCAGCGTGACTAGCGGTCTAAGTGAGCAGTTCTTC. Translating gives CASSVTSGLSEQFF.

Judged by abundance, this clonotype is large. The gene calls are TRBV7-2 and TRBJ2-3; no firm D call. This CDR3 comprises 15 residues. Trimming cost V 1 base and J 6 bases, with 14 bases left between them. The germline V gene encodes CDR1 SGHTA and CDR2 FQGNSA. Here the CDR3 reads CASSLDPPPRDTQYF. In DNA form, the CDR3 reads TGTGCCAGCAGCTTAGATCCTCCTCCTAGGGATACGCAGTATTTT. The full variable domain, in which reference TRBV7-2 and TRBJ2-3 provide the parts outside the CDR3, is GAGVSQSPSNKVTEKGKDVELRCDPISGHTALYWYRQSLGQGLEFLIYFQGNSAPDKSGLPSDRFSAERTGGSVSTLTIQRTQQEDSAVYLCASSLDPPPRDTQYFGPGTRLTVL.

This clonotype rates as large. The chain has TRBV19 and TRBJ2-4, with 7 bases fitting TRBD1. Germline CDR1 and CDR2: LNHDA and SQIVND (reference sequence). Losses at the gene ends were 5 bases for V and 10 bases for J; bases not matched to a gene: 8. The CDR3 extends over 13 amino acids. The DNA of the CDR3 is TGTGCCAGTAGTCTACGACAGGGAAGTATTCAGTACTTC. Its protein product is CASSLRQGSIQYF.

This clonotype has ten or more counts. The CDR3: CASSVVGGGLETQYF. CDR3 coding DNA: TGTGCCAGCAGCGTAGTCGGGGGGGGCCTGGAGACCCAGTACTTC. The chain recombines TRBV9 with TRBJ2-5; TRBD2 matches at 8 bases. Trimming at V came to 0 bases and at J to 5 bases, leaving 6 bases not matched to a gene. CDR1 is SGDLS, CDR2 YYNGEE, per germline. The CDR3 extends over 15 amino acids.

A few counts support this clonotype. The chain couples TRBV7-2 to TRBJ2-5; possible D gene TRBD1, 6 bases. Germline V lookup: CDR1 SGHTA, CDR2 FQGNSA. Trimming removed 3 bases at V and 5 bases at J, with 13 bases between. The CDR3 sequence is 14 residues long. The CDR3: CASSLGRGWETQYF. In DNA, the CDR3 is TGTGCCAGCAGCTTGGGCAGGGGTTGGGAGACCCAGTACTTC.

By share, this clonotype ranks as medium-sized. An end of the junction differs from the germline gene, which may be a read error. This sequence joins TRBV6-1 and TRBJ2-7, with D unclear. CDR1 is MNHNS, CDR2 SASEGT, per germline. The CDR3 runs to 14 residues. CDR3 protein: CASSEEWTEYERYF. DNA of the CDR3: TGTGCCAGCAGTGAAGAGTGGACCGAGTACGAGCGGTACTTC.

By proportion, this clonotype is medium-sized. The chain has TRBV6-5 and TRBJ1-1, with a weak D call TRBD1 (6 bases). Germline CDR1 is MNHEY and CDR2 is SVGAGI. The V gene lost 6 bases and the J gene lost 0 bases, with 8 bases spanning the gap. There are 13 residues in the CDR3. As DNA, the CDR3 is TGTGCCAGCAGGAAGGGGGTGAACACTGAAGCTTTCTTT. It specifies CASRKGVNTEAFF.

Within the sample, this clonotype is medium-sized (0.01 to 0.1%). CDR3 sequence: CASSLDSTVGELFF. CDR3 nucleotide sequence: TGTGCCAGCAGCCTCGACTCGACCGTGGGGGAGCTGTTTTTT. The rearrangement uses TRBV7-9 and TRBJ2-2; the D is unclear. This CDR3 has 14 residues. CDR1 and CDR2 (germline): SEHNR, FQNEAQ (reference sequence). V lost 5 bases and J lost 8, with 15 bases in between.

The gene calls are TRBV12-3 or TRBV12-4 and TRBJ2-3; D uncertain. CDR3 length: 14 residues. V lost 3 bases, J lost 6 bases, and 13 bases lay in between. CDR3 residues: CASSFAVFGDTQYF. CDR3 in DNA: TGTGCCAGCAGTTTTGCAGTGTTCGGGGATACGCAGTATTTT.

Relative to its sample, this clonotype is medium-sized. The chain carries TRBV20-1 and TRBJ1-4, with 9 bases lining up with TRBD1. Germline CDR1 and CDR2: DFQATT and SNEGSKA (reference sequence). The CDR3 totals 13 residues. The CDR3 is CSVSGTGNEKLFF. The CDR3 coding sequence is TGCAGCGTATCCGGGACAGGGAATGAAAAACTGTTTTTT.

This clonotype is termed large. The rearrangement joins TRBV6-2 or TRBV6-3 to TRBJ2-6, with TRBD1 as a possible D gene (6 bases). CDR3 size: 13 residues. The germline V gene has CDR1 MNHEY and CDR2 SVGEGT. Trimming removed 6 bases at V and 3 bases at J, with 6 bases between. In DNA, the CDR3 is TGTGCCAGCAGGACAGGTGGGGCCAACGTCCTGACTTTC. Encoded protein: CASRTGGANVLTF.

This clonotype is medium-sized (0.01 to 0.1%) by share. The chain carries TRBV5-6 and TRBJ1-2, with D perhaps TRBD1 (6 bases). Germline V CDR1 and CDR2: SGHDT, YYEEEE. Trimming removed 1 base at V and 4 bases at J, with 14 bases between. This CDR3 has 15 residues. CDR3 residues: CASSLRGANLYGYTF. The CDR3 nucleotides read TGTGCCAGCAGCTTGCGGGGGGCCAATCTCTATGGCTACACCTTC.

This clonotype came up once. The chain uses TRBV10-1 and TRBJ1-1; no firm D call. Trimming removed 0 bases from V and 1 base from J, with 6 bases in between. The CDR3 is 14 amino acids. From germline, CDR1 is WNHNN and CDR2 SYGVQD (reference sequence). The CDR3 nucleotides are TGCGCCAGCAGTGAGTCCTTCGGGAACACTGAAGCTTTCTTT. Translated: CASSESFGNTEAFF.

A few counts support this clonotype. The CDR3 is CATRGTGDSPLHF. CDR3 in DNA: TGTGCCACTAGAGGGACAGGGGATTCACCCCTCCACTTT. V usage is TRBV10-3 and J usage is TRBJ1-6, with 10 bases lining up with TRBD1. V trimming: 10 bases; J trimming: 8 bases; junction bases outside the gene matches: 5. The CDR3 sequence is 13 residues long. Germline CDR1 and CDR2: ENHRY and SYGVKD.

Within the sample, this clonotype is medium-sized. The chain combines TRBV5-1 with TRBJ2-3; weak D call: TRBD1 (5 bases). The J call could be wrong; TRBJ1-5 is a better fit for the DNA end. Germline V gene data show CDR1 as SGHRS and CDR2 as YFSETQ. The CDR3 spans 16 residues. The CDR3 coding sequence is TGCGCCAGCAGCGGGACTACTAGCGGTTCCACAGATACGCAGCATTTT. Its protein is CASSGTTSGSTDTQHF.

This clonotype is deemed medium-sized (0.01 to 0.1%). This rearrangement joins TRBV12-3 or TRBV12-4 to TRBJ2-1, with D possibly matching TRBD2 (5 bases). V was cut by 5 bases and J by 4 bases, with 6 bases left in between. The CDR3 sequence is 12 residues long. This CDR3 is CASSRGYNEQFF. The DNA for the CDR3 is TGTGCCAGCAGTCGGGGATACAATGAGCAGTTCTTC.